The TCR beta chain under discussion was sequenced for a study of blood T cell repertoires in COVID-19. Patients at the Seattle site were enrolled during active infection and followed longitudinally. The authors' processing: How many nucleated cells were present was estimated from reference gene primer amplification. Libraries were prepared by immunoSEQ multiplex PCR; TCRdb keeps only in-frame clonotypes and omits some of them. V, J and clone size are those of that table, while D and trimming were read from the DNA. The repertoire consists of about 420,000 clones, with roughly 90% occurring once and the leading ten covering 0.7% to 0.85%. The CDR3 totals 13 residues. Trimming shortened V by 2 bases and J by 3 bases, and 8 bases separated the two germline ends. CDR1 and CDR2 from the germline V gene are SGDLS and YYNGEE.

This TCR was sampled from a man younger than 35 with COVID-19, enrolled during active disease. This rearrangement joins TRBV9 to TRBJ1-1; no clear D gene. Material: peripheral blood. The CDR3: CASSVEGYTEAFF. DNA for the CDR3: TGTGCCAGCAGCGTGGAGGGCTACACTGAAGCTTTCTTT.